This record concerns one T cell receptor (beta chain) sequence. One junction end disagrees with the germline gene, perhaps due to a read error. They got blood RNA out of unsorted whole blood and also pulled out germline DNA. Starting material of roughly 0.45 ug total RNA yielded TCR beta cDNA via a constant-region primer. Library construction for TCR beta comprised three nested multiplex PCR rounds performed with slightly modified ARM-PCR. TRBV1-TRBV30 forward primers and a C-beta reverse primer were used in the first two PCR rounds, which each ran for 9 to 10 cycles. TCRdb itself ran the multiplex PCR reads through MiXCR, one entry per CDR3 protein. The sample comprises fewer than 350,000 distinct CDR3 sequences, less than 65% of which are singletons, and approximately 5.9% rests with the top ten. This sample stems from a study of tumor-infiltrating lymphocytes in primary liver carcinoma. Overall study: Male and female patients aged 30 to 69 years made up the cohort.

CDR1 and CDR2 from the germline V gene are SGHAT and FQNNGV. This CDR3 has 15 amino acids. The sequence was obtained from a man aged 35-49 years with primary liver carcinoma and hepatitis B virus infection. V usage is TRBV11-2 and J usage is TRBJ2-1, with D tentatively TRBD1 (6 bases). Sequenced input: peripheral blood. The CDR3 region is CASSLVRGMKNGQFF. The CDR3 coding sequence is TGTGCCAGCAGCTTAGTGAGGGGGATGAAGAATGGGCAGTTCTTC.